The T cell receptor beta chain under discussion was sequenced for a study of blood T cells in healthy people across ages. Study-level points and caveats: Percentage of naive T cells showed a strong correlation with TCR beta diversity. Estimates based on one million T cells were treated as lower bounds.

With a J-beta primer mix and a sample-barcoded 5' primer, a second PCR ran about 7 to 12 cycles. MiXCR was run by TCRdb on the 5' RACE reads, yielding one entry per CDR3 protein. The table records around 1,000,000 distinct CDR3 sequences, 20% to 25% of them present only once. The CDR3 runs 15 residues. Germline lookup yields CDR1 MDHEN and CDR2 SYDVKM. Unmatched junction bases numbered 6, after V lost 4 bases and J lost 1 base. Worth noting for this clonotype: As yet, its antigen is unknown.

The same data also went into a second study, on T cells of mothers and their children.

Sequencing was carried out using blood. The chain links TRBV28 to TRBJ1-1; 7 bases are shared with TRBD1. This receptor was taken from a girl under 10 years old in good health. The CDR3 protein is CASSSQGKANTEAFF. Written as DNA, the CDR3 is TGTGCCAGCAGTTCACAGGGGAAAGCGAACACTGAAGCTTTCTTT.